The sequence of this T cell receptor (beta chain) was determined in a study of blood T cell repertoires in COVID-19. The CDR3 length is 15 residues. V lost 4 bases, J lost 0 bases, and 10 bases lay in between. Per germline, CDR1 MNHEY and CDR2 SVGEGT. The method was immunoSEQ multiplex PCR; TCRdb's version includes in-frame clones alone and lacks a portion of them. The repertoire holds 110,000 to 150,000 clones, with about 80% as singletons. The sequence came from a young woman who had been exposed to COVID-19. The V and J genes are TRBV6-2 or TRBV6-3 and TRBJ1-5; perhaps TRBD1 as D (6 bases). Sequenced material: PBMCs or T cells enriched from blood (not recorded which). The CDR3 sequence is CASSLDRASNQPQHF. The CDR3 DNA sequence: TGTGCCAGCAGTTTGGACAGAGCTAGCAATCAGCCCCAGCATTTT.